The entry below describes one TCR beta chain. Its matching antigen is unknown. Other DNA sequences in the same sample also yield this CDR3. In the naive CD8 group, cells lacked CD45RO and were positively selected for CCR7, so terminally differentiated effector memory CD45RA+ cells were left out. V gave up 2 bases and J gave up 4 bases, with 2 bases separating them. The CDR3 has 12 residues. The germline CDR1 and CDR2 sequences are MNHEY and SMNVEV (reference sequence). This sample is part of a study of shared clonotypes between healthy human individuals. Study-wide context: Serving as donors were two women and a few men, whose ages spanned 18 to 49. Study-level results: In a few donors, around 5% of naive CD4 clonotypes appeared in common. Investigators collected only blood, and repertoires in tissues likely differ.

The data were produced by immunoSEQ multiplex PCR, yet TCRdb's version contains in-frame clones alone and is incomplete. The table has some 2 million clones, approximately 94% seen once. Material: naive CD8+ T cells sorted from blood. V usage is TRBV27 and J usage is TRBJ2-2; D call uncertain. The receptor's source is a man aged 18 to 29 in good health. CDR3 residues: CASSLPTGELFF. The CDR3 nucleotides read TGTGCCAGCAGTTTACCCACCGGGGAGCTGTTTTTT.